The 21 T cell receptor beta chains below all came from one sample that was sequenced in a study of human T cells and chemical hapten exposure. TCRdb processed the RACE reads anew with MiXCR; each CDR3 protein has one entry. The sample consists of about 120,000 distinct CDR3 sequences, about 12% of them appearing once. Time point meaning: patch test 1, 2 weeks after DPC sensitization. Treatment indicated: therapeutic diphenylcyclopropenone sensitization with weekly scalp DPC. Sequencing used whole blood, obtained in connection with sensitization to the hapten diphenylcyclopropenone (DPC). These receptors came from a woman aged 45-65 years with alopecia areata. Some clones in this sample may be carry-over from other donors' samples.

This clonotype was found many times. The chain joins TRBV12-3 or TRBV12-4 to TRBJ2-3; D uncertain. V lost 2 bases to trimming and J lost 0 bases, with 18 bases between them. The CDR3 consists of 18 residues. CDR3 coding DNA: TGTGCCAGCAGTTTAAGGCGGAGAAGGTCCCTAAGCACAGATACGCAGTATTTT. Translation gives CASSLRRRRSLSTDTQYF.

This clonotype was seen repeatedly, ten times or more. J is TRBJ1-1 and V is TRBV7-6, with 9 bases identical to TRBD1. The germline gives CDR1 SGHVS, CDR2 FNYEAQ. The CDR3 is made up of 14 amino acids. The V and J ends lost 1 base and 3 bases, in that order; junction bases with no gene match: 0. For the CDR3, the DNA is TGTGCCAGCAGCTTAGGACAGGGGGACACTGAAGCTTTCTTT. Protein: CASSLGQGDTEAFF.

This clonotype was counted ten times or more. J is TRBJ2-5 and V is TRBV5-1; a possible D gene is TRBD2 (7 bases). The germline gives CDR1 SGHRS, CDR2 YFSETQ. CDR3 length: 15 residues. V gave up 0 bases and J gave up 4 bases, with 13 bases separating them. The CDR3 nucleotides read TGCGCCAGCAGCTTGGAGGGGGGGCGGCGAGAGACCCAGTACTTC. This sequence encodes CASSLEGGRRETQYF. Combining the CDR3 with reference TRBV5-1 and TRBJ2-5 gives the whole variable domain KAGVTQTPRYLIKTRGQQVTLSCSPISGHRSVSWYQQTPGQGLQFLFEYFSETQRNKGNFPGRFSGRQFSNSRSEMNVSTLELGDSALYLCASSLEGGRRETQYFGPGTRLLVL.

This clonotype occurred a few times. The rearrangement links TRBV29-1 to TRBJ2-1; 7 positions agree with TRBD1. Germline V CDR1 and CDR2: SQVTM, ANQGSEA. The CDR3 loop spans 13 amino acids. The V gene end was trimmed by 7 bases and the J gene end by 3 bases; junction bases not matched to a gene: 6. DNA of the CDR3: TGCAGCGCGCGACAGGGTATCTACAATGAGCAGTTCTTC. It specifies CSARQGIYNEQFF.

This clonotype was counted only a few times. The genes are TRBV7-6 and TRBJ2-5; TRBD2 agrees at 7 bases. The V segment lost 1 base and the J segment 5 bases; nucleotides outside the gene matches: 4. This CDR3 contains 14 residues. Germline CDR1 reads SGHVS; CDR2 reads FNYEAQ. The CDR3 spells CASSLGAGVETQYF. Here the CDR3 DNA reads TGTGCCAGCAGCTTAGGCGCGGGAGTGGAGACCCAGTACTTC.

This clonotype was seen many times. The chain employs TRBV19 and TRBJ2-6; D might be TRBD1 (5 bases). Trimming cost V 6 bases and J 1 base, with 13 bases left between them. In germline, CDR1 is LNHDA, CDR2 SQIVND (reference sequence). The CDR3 runs to 16 residues. The CDR3 here is CASRSGKQSGANVLTF. The CDR3 coding sequence is TGTGCCAGTAGATCAGGGAAGCAATCTGGGGCCAACGTCCTGACTTTC.

This clonotype came up a few times. V and J are TRBV13 and TRBJ2-7; 9 positions agree with TRBD1. The germline CDR1 and CDR2 sequences are PRHDT and FYEKMQ (reference sequence). V lost 2 bases, J lost 10 bases, and 6 bases stayed unmatched. This CDR3 is 13 amino acids long. As DNA, the CDR3 is TGTGCCAGCAGCTTATCGACAGGGGGAGGTCAGTACTTC. Amino acids: CASSLSTGGGQYF.

In this sample, this clonotype turned up a few times. The chain combines TRBV18 with TRBJ2-1, with D tentatively TRBD1 or TRBD2 (6 bases each). V lost 3 bases to trimming and J lost 0 bases, with 15 bases between them. Germline CDR1 is KGHSH and CDR2 is LQKENI. The CDR3 sequence is 17 residues long. The CDR3 nucleotides read TGTGCCAGCTCACCGATTCGAGGGGGGAGCTCCTACAATGAGCAGTTCTTC. Translating it yields CASSPIRGGSSYNEQFF.

This clonotype was detected ten times or more. The V and J genes are TRBV29-1 and TRBJ2-1; TRBD2 matches 12 bases. CDR1 SQVTM and CDR2 ANQGSEA come from the germline V gene. This CDR3 has 14 residues. With 5 bases clipped from V and 7 bases from J, the junction kept 6 bases outside the gene matches. In DNA form, the CDR3 reads TGCAGCGTTCTGACTAGCGGGAGAGGGAATGAGCAGTTCTTC. Amino acid sequence: CSVLTSGRGNEQFF.

This clonotype was detected many times. The V gene is TRBV7-2, the J gene TRBJ2-1; no clear D. V was clipped by 0 bases and J by 6 bases, with 6 bases between them. This CDR3 region has 13 residues. Germline CDR1 is SGHTA and CDR2 is FQGNSA. CDR3 nucleotides: TGTGCCAGCAGCTTAGCGGAAGTCAATGAGCAGTTCTTC. Protein sequence: CASSLAEVNEQFF. The full variable domain, with the rest looked up from reference TRBV7-2 and TRBJ2-1, is GAGVSQSPSNKVTEKGKDVELRCDPISGHTALYWYRQSLGQGLEFLIYFQGNSAPDKSGLPSDRFSAERTGGSVSTLTIQRTQQEDSAVYLCASSLAEVNEQFFGPGTRLTVL.

This clonotype was observed many times. Here the CDR3 reads CASSHRRQETQYF. CDR3 coding DNA: TGTGCCAGCAGCCACCGGCGCCAAGAGACCCAGTACTTC. The chain couples TRBV3-1 to TRBJ2-5; D not certain. This CDR3 spans 13 amino acids. Trimming removed 3 bases at V and 1 base at J, with 6 bases between. Germline V gene sequence: CDR1 LGHDT, CDR2 YNNKEL (reference sequence).

At least ten counts were recorded for this clonotype. The rearrangement uses TRBV14 and TRBJ1-2; 8 nucleotides align to TRBD1. The V and J ends lost 2 bases and 9 bases, in that order; junction bases with no gene match: 14. CDR1 and CDR2 (germline): SGHDN, FVKESK. The CDR3 has 16 residues. CDR3 sequence: CASSQHIRTGPVRYTF. In DNA, the CDR3 is TGTGCCAGCAGCCAACATATCAGGACAGGGCCGGTGCGCTACACCTTC.

The chain joins TRBV18 to TRBJ1-1; D not resolved. V was shortened by 0 bases and J by 3 bases, with 8 bases between the two germline ends. In germline, CDR1 is KGHSH, CDR2 LQKENI. The length of the CDR3 is 14 residues. CDR3 coding DNA: TGTGCCAGCTCACCACCGGCGAGGGACACTGAAGCTTTCTTT. Translating it yields CASSPPARDTEAFF.

The genes are TRBV7-9 and TRBJ2-1; the D is unclear. This CDR3 region has 15 residues. V was clipped by 5 bases and J by 7 bases, with 18 bases between them. Per the germline V gene, CDR1 is SEHNR and CDR2 is FQNEAQ (reference sequence). Written as DNA, the CDR3 is TGTGCCAGCAGCCCTAGTGGGATAGAGAGTAATGAGCAGTTCTTC. It is translated as CASSPSGIESNEQFF.

This chain uses TRBV28 with TRBJ2-1, with D perhaps matching TRBD1 (6 bases). The CDR3 covers 13 residues. Germline V gene data show CDR1 as MDHEN and CDR2 as SYDVKM. V was clipped by 7 bases and J by 5 bases, with 12 bases between them. CDR3 protein: CASILAGDNEQFF. CDR3 DNA sequence: TGTGCCAGCATCTTGGCAGGGGACAATGAGCAGTTCTTC.

This clonotype showed up just a few times. J is TRBJ2-5 and V is TRBV7-2; TRBD2 matches at 8 bases. V was clipped by 1 base and J by 1 base; unmatched bases: 2. The germline V gene encodes CDR1 SGHTA and CDR2 FQGNSA. The CDR3 sequence is 15 residues long. CDR3 loop: CASSLVSGGQETQYF. The CDR3 DNA reads TGTGCCAGCAGCTTAGTGAGCGGGGGCCAAGAGACCCAGTACTTC.

This clonotype was detected many times. The rearrangement uses TRBV7-9 and TRBJ2-3, with 13 bases matching TRBD2. Germline V lookup: CDR1 SEHNR, CDR2 FQNEAQ (reference sequence). The CDR3 is 18 amino acids. V shed 3 bases, J shed 1 base, and the junction held 7 bases outside the gene matches. CDR3: CASSFPRGTSGGTDTQYF. CDR3 DNA: TGTGCCAGCAGCTTCCCGAGGGGGACTAGCGGGGGCACAGATACGCAGTATTTT.

This clonotype appeared a few times. The chain couples TRBV20-1 to TRBJ2-5; no clear D. V was pared by 3 bases and J by 5 bases, with 10 bases between. Per the germline V gene, CDR1 is DFQATT and CDR2 is SNEGSKA (reference sequence). The CDR3 consists of 12 residues. The CDR3 DNA sequence: TGCAGTGCTAGTAACGTTGGGGAGACCCAGTACTTC. Its protein product is CSASNVGETQYF.

This clonotype was seen only a few times. V is TRBV9 and J is TRBJ1-4, with D maybe TRBD1 (6 bases). This CDR3 is built from 13 residues. CDR1 SGDLS and CDR2 YYNGEE come from the germline V gene. Trimming removed 5 bases from V and 4 bases from J, with 9 bases in between. The CDR3 here is CASRRGDNEKLFF. CDR3 DNA sequence: TGTGCCAGCAGGAGGGGGGATAATGAAAAACTGTTTTTT.

The chain couples TRBV6-4 to TRBJ1-2; no reliable D call. The CDR3 is 13 residues long. The germline CDR1 and CDR2 sequences are MRHNA and SNTAGT. V lost 2 bases and J 3 bases, leaving 7 bases between the germline ends. The chain's CDR3 is CASSDGTYYGYTF. In nucleotides, the CDR3 is TGTGCCAGCAGTGACGGCACGTACTATGGCTACACCTTC.

The chain joins TRBV18 to TRBJ1-1; unclear D gene. The CDR3 sequence is 13 residues long. CDR1 and CDR2 from the germline V gene are KGHSH and LQKENI. Trimming removed 3 bases from V and 0 bases from J, with 5 bases in between. CDR3 loop: CASSPGMNTEAFF. DNA of the CDR3: TGTGCCAGCTCACCGGGTATGAACACTGAAGCTTTCTTT. Filled out from reference TRBV18 and TRBJ1-1, the complete variable domain reads NAGVMQNPRHLVRRRGQEARLRCSPMKGHSHVYWYRQLPEEGLKFMVYLQKENIIDESGMPKERFSAEFPKEGPSILRIQQVVRGDSAAYFCASSPGMNTEAFFGQGTRLTVV.